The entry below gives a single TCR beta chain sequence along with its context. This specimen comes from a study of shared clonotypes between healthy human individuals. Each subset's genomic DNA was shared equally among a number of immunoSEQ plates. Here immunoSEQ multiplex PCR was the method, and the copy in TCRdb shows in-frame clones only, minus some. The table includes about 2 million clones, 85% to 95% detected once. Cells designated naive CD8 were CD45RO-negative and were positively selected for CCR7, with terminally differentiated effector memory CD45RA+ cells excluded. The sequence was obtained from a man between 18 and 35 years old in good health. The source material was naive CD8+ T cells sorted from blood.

CDR3: CASSGESDEQFF. DNA for the CDR3: TGTGCCAGCAGTGGTGAGTCCGATGAGCAGTTCTTC. The J gene is TRBJ2-1, the V gene TRBV2; D is ambiguous. Germline V CDR1 and CDR2: SNHLY, FYNNEI. The CDR3 has 12 residues. V dropped 4 bases and J dropped 8 bases, with 9 bases sitting between them.